This record looks at one T cell receptor beta chain sequence and its context. Its antigen is currently unknown. The source of the sample is a study of T cell repertoires in cytomegalovirus infection. TCRdb called the reads again in MiXCR, with one record for every CDR3 protein. The sample has around 540,000 distinct CDR3 sequences; 30% to 35% are singletons. CDR1 is DFQATT, CDR2 SNEGSKA, per germline (reference sequence). The CDR3 loop spans 16 amino acids. Trimming removed 6 bases at V and 0 bases at J, with 18 bases between. Specimen: cultured PBMCs, collected from culture after CMV antigen stimulation. The V call is TRBV20-1, the J call TRBJ2-1; D possibly corresponds to TRBD2 (5 bases). The source of this sequence is a human donor in good health (CMV status not recorded). Some clones in this sample may be carry-over from other donors' samples. The CDR3 region is CSAPPGNVLSYNEQFF. In nucleotides, the CDR3 is TGCAGTGCCCCACCGGGAAACGTCCTCTCCTACAATGAGCAGTTCTTC.